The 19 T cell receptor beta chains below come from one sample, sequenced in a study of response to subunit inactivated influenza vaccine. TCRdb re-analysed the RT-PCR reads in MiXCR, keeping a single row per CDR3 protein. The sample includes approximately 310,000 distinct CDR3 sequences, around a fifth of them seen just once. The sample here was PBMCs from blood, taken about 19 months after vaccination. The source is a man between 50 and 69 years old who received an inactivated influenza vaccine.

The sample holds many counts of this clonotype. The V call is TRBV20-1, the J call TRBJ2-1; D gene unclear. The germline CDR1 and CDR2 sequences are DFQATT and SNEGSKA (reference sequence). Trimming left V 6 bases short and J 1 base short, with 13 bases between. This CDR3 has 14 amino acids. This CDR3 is CSAKVGYSYNEQFF. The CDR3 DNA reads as TGCAGTGCCAAAGTCGGGTATTCCTACAATGAGCAGTTCTTC.

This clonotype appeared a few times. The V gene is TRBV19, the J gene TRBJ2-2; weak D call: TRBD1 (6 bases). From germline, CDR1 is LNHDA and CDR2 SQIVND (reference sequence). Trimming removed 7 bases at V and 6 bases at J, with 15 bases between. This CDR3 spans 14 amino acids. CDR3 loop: CASTTGDTPGELFF. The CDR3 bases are TGTGCCAGTACAACCGGGGACACCCCCGGGGAGCTGTTTTTT. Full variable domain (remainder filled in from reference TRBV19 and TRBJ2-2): DGGITQSPKYLFRKEGQNVTLSCEQNLNHDAMYWYRQDPGQGLRLIYYSQIVNDFQKGDIAEGYSVSREKKESFPLTVTSAQKNPTAFYLCASTTGDTPGELFFGEGSRLTVL.

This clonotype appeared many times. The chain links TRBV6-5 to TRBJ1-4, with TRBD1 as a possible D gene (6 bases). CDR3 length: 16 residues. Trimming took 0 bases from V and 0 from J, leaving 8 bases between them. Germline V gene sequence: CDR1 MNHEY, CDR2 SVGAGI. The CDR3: CASSYSRQATNEKLFF. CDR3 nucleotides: TGTGCCAGCAGTTACTCAAGACAGGCAACTAATGAAAAACTGTTTTTT.

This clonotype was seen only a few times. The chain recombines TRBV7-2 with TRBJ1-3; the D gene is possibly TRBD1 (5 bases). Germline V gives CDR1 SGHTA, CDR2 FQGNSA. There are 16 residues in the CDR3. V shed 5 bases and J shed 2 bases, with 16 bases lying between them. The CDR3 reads CASSPRDPGAGNTIYF. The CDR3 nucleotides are TGTGCCAGCAGCCCGAGGGACCCAGGAGCTGGAAACACCATATATTTT.

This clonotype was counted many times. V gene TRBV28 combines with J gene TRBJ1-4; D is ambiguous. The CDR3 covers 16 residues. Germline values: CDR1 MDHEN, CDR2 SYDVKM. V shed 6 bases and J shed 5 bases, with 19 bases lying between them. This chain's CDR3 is CASRSIIVRENEKLFF. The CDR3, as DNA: TGTGCCAGCAGATCCATTATTGTCCGGGAAAATGAAAAACTGTTTTTT.

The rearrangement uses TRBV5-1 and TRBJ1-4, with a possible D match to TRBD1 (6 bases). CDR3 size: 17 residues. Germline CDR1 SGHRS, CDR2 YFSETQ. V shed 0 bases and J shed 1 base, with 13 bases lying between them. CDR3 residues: CASSLAGGARTNEKLFF. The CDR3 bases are TGCGCCAGCAGCTTGGCCGGGGGGGCGCGAACTAATGAAAAACTGTTTTTT.

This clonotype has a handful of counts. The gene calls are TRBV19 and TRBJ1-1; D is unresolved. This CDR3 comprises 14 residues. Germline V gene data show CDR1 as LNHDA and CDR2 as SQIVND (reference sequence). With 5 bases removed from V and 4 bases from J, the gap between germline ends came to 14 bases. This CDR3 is CASSPVLAGTEAFF. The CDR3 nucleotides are TGTGCCAGTAGTCCGGTCCTAGCTGGCACTGAAGCTTTCTTT.

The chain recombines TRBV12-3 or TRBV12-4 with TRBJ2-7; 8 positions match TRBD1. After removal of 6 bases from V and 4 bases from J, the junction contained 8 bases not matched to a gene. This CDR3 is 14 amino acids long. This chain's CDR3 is CASSRTGTGYEQYF. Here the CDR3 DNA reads TGTGCCAGCAGCCGCACCGGGACAGGTTACGAGCAGTACTTC.

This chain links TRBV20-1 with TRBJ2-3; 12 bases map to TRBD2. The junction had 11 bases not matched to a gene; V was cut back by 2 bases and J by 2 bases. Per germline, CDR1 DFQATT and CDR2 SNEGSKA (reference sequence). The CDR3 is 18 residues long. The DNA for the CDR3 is TGCAGTGCTAGAAGTCTTCGACTAGCGGGGGTAAACACAGATACGCAGTATTTT. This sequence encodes CSARSLRLAGVNTDTQYF.

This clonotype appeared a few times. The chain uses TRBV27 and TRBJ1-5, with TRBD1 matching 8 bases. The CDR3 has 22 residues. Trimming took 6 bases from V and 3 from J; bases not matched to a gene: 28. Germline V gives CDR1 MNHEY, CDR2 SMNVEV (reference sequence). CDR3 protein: CASRPRKLLWTGSKSYNQPQHF. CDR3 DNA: TGTGCCAGCAGGCCTCGTAAACTGCTTTGGACAGGGTCAAAATCTTACAATCAGCCCCAGCATTTT.

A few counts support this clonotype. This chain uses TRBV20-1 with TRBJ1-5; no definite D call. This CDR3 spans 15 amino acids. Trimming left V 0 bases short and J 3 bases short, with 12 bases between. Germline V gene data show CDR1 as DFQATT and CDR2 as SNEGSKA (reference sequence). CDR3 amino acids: CSARDMGGNNQPQHF. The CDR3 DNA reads TGCAGTGCTAGAGATATGGGAGGGAACAATCAGCCCCAGCATTTT.

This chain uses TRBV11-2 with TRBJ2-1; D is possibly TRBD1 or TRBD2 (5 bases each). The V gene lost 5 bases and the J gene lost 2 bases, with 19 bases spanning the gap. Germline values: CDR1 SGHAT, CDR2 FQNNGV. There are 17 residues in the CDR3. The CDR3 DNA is TGTGCCAGCAGCAGAGAGGGGAGCCTGATCACCTACAATGAGCAGTTCTTC. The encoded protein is CASSREGSLITYNEQFF.

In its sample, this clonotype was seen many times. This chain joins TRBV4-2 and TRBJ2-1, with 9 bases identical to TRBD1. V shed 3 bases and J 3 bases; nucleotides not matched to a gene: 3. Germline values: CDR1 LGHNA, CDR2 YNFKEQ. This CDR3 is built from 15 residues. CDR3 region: CASSQGQGNYNEQFF. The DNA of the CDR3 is TGTGCCAGCAGCCAGGGACAGGGTAACTACAATGAGCAGTTCTTC.

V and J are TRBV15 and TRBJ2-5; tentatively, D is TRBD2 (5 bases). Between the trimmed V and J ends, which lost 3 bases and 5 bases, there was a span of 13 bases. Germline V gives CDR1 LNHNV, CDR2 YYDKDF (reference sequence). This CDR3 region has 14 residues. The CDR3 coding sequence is TGTGCCACCAGCAGTCTAACCTCGGGGGAGACCCAGTACTTC. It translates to CATSSLTSGETQYF.

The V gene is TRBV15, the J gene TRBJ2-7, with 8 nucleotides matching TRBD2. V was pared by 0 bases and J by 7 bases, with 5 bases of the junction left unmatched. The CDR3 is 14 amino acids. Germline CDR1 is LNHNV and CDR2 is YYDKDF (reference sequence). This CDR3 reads CATSREAGGVEQYF. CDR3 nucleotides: TGTGCCACCAGCAGAGAGGCGGGAGGAGTAGAGCAGTACTTC.

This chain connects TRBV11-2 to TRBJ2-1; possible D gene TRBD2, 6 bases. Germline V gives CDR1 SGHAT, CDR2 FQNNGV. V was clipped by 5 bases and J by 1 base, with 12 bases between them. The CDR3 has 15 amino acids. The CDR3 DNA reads TGTGCCAGCAGCCCGGGACTCCTATCCTACAATGAGCAGTTCTTC. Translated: CASSPGLLSYNEQFF. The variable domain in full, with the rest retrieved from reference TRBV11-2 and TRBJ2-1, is EAGVAQSPRYKIIEKRQSVAFWCNPISGHATLYWYQQILGQGPKLLIQFQNNGVVDDSQLPKDRFSAERLKGVDSTLKIQPAKLEDSAVYLCASSPGLLSYNEQFFGPGTRLTVL.

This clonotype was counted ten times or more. The CDR3 region has the DNA TGCGCCAGCAGCTACAGGGGGCTGAGCAATCAGCCCCAGCATTTT. It specifies CASSYRGLSNQPQHF. The chain combines TRBV5-1 with TRBJ1-5; TRBD1 agrees at 9 bases. The V segment lost 3 bases and the J segment 1 base; nucleotides outside the gene matches: 2. Germline CDR1 is SGHRS and CDR2 is YFSETQ. This CDR3 is built from 15 residues.

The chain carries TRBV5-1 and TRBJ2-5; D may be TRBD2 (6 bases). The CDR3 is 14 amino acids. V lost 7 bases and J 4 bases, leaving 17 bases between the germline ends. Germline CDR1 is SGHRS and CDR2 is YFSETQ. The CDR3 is CASAELARSETQYF. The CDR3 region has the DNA TGCGCCAGCGCCGAGCTAGCGAGATCAGAGACCCAGTACTTC.

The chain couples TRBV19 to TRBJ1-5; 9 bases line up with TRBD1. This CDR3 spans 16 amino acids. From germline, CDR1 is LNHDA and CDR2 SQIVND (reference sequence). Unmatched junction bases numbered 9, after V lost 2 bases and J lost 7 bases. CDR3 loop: CASSILGQGRGQPQHF. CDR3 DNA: TGTGCCAGTAGTATACTGGGACAGGGAAGGGGGCAGCCCCAGCATTTT.